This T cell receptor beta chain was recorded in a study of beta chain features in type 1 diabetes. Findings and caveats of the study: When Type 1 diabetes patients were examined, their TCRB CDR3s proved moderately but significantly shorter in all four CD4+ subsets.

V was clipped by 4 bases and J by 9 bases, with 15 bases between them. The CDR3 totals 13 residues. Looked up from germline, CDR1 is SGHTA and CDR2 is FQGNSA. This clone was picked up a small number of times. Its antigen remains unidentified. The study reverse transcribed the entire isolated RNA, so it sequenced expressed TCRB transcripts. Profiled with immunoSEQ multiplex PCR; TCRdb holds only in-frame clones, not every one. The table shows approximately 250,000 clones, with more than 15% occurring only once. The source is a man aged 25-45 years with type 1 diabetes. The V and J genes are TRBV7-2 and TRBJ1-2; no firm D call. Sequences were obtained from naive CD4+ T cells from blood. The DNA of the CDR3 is TGTGCCAGCAGCTCGATGACAAGGAGAAGCTACACCTTC. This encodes CASSSMTRRSYTF.